Detailed here is one TCR beta chain. Libraries were prepared by immunoSEQ multiplex PCR; TCRdb keeps only in-frame clonotypes and omits some of them. The sample comprises roughly 96,000 clones, 75% to 85% of which are singletons, and 3.5% to 5% rests with the top ten. J was trimmed by 6 bases and V by 5 bases; bases with no gene match: 5. This CDR3 is 13 amino acids long. Per germline, CDR1 SGHTA and CDR2 FQGTGA. The data were obtained in a study of blood T cell repertoires in COVID-19. Study information: Spain, Italy and the United States supplied samples that represented acute and convalescent COVID-19. In each case, the material was cDNA or gDNA derived from T cells, B-cell-depleted T cells, or PBMCs.

This chain connects TRBV7-3 to TRBJ2-3; 7 nucleotides match TRBD2. The sequenced sample was peripheral blood. The TCR originated in a man between 60 and 75 years old with acute or convalescent COVID-19. The CDR3 loop reads CASSRGGVDTQYF. In nucleotides, the CDR3 is TGTGCCAGCAGCCGTGGGGGGGTGGATACGCAGTATTTT.